Below are 25 T cell receptor beta chains sequenced from a single sample in a study of T-cell reconstitution after alpha-beta-depleted transplantation in children. During its preparation, the TCRbeta library received unique molecular identifiers. MiXCR, applied by TCRdb to the PCR reads, yields one record per CDR3 protein. The sample has roughly 120,000 distinct CDR3 sequences; under 30% are singletons. Sample: PBMCs, mostly from graft donor cells, taken 180 days after TCRalphabeta/CD19-depleted stem cell transplant. All receptors come from a male patient between 2 and 9 years old who had a stem cell transplant for chronic granulomatous disease, so the T cells may come from the graft donor.

The CDR3 nucleotides read TGTGCCAGCATCCCACATGGGGCGCCGAAAACTGAGACCCAGTACTTC. Protein sequence: CASIPHGAPKTETQYF. The V and J genes are TRBV28 and TRBJ2-5; possibly TRBD1 for D (5 bases). The germline V gene has CDR1 MDHEN and CDR2 SYDVKM. The length of the CDR3 is 16 residues. The V end was cut by 7 bases, the J end by 5 bases, with 23 bases between.

The rearrangement links TRBV5-1 to TRBJ2-6; D call uncertain. The CDR3 loop spans 14 amino acids. The V and J ends lost 0 bases and 1 base respectively, with 2 bases between them. CDR1 SGHRS and CDR2 YFSETQ come from the germline V gene. The CDR3 spells CASSLVSGANVLTF. Here the CDR3 DNA reads TGCGCCAGCAGCTTGGTGTCTGGGGCCAACGTCCTGACTTTC.

At least ten counts were recorded for this clonotype. The V gene is TRBV7-8, the J gene TRBJ1-5; no firm D call. The CDR3 runs to 15 residues. V was shortened by 3 bases and J by 3 bases, with 12 bases between the two germline ends. Germline-derived CDR1 and CDR2 are SGHVS and FQNEAQ. CDR3 in amino acids: CASSLGRSNNQPQHF. The CDR3 DNA reads as TGTGCCAGCAGCTTGGGCAGGAGTAACAATCAGCCCCAGCATTTT.

This clonotype was picked up a small number of times. The chain couples TRBV12-3 or TRBV12-4 to TRBJ1-5; TRBD1 aligns across 7 bases. Unmatched junction bases numbered 3, after V lost 10 bases and J lost 0 bases. CDR3 length equals 13 residues. CDR3 DNA sequence: TGTGCCAAAAGGGGGCCTAGCAATCAGCCCCAGCATTTT. Translation gives CAKRGPSNQPQHF.

This clonotype was seen a few times. The chain is built from TRBV9 and TRBJ2-3, with D hard to call. CDR1 and CDR2 from the germline V gene are SGDLS and YYNGEE. The CDR3 runs to 14 residues. Between the trimmed V and J ends, which lost 5 bases and 0 bases, there was a span of 10 bases. CDR3 DNA: TGTGCCAGCAGTTCTCAGACGAGCACAGATACGCAGTATTTT. Translation gives CASSSQTSTDTQYF.

This clonotype was counted ten times or more. The chain is built from TRBV27 and TRBJ2-1; 12 bases line up with TRBD2. V shed 4 bases, J shed 6 bases, and the junction held 4 bases outside the gene matches. The CDR3 is 15 residues long. Germline-derived CDR1 and CDR2 are MNHEY and SMNVEV (reference sequence). The CDR3: CASSSTSGSVNEQFF. In nucleotides, the CDR3 is TGTGCCAGCAGTTCGACTAGCGGGAGCGTCAATGAGCAGTTCTTC.

The rearrangement links TRBV28 to TRBJ2-1; 13 bases map to TRBD2. Germline loops: CDR1 MDHEN, CDR2 SYDVKM. V shed 5 bases and J 1 base; nucleotides not matched to a gene: 5. The CDR3 has 17 residues. CDR3 in DNA: TGTGCCAGCAGTACTAGCGGGAGGGCCAATTCCTACAATGAGCAGTTCTTC. Translating gives CASSTSGRANSYNEQFF.

This clonotype was observed many times. The chain couples TRBV29-1 to TRBJ1-1; the D gene is possibly TRBD1 (6 bases). The CDR3 consists of 19 residues. CDR1 is SQVTM and CDR2 is ANQGSEA in the germline V gene. V was clipped by 6 bases and J by 7 bases, with 36 bases between them. CDR3 protein: CSVAPFKVRGFWSGSEAFF. The CDR3 DNA follows: TGCAGCGTCGCCCCATTTAAGGTCAGGGGATTTTGGTCGGGGAGTGAAGCTTTCTTT.

This clonotype was seen more than once but under ten times. V gene TRBV12-3 or TRBV12-4 combines with J gene TRBJ2-7; D uncertain. The length of the CDR3 is 13 residues. V was trimmed by 5 bases and J by 2 bases, leaving 10 bases between them. The CDR3 DNA is TGTGCCAGCAGTCCCGGTGGGGCCTACGAGCAGTACTTC. Translated, it gives CASSPGGAYEQYF.

The chain links TRBV12-3 or TRBV12-4 to TRBJ1-6; D not certain. The CDR3 extends over 14 amino acids. V was trimmed by 1 base and J by 9 bases, leaving 10 bases between them. The CDR3 DNA reads TGTGCCAGCAGTTTAGTTGGGATTGCTTCACCCCTCCACTTT. Translating gives CASSLVGIASPLHF.

At least ten counts were recorded for this clonotype. This CDR3 reads CAITSGSTDTQYF. Here the CDR3 DNA reads TGTGCCATCACTAGCGGGAGCACAGATACGCAGTATTTT. The chain couples TRBV10-3 to TRBJ2-3; TRBD2 matches at 8 bases. Germline-derived CDR1 and CDR2 are ENHRY and SYGVKD. V dropped 7 bases and J dropped 0; count of bases not matched to a gene: 0. This CDR3 has 13 amino acids.

This clonotype was counted many times. The chain recombines TRBV29-1 with TRBJ2-7, with 9 bases fitting TRBD2. V trimming: 5 bases; J trimming: 6 bases; junction bases outside the gene matches: 8. The length of the CDR3 is 13 residues. Germline CDR1 and CDR2: SQVTM and ANQGSEA. The CDR3, as DNA: TGCAGCGTTCTCTCCGGGACTAGCAGCGAGCAGTACTTC. Translation: CSVLSGTSSEQYF.

The chain combines TRBV4-2 with TRBJ2-1, with 11 bases aligning to TRBD1. Looked up from germline, CDR1 is LGHNA and CDR2 is YNFKEQ. The CDR3 sequence is 16 residues long. V trimming: 0 bases; J trimming: 6 bases; junction bases outside the gene matches: 4. CDR3 sequence (DNA): TGTGCCAGCAGCCAAGAGGGTGGGACAGGGGGCAATGAGCAGTTCTTC. This sequence encodes CASSQEGGTGGNEQFF.

The J gene is TRBJ2-7, the V gene TRBV12-3 or TRBV12-4; TRBD1 matches 8 bases. The CDR3 is 14 amino acids. J lost 2 bases, V lost 5 bases, and 5 bases had no gene match. The CDR3 spells CASSMRQGPYEQYF. The CDR3 region has the DNA TGTGCCAGCAGTATGCGACAGGGGCCCTACGAGCAGTACTTC.

The sample holds a few counts of this clonotype. V and J are TRBV4-3 and TRBJ2-7, with TRBD2 matching 15 bases. Germline-derived CDR1 and CDR2 are LGHNA and YSLEER. CDR3 size: 15 residues. The junction had 2 bases not matched to a gene; V was cut back by 4 bases and J by 4 bases. The CDR3 nucleotides read TGCGCCAGCAGCCCCGGACTAGCGGGAGGGTACGAGCAGTACTTC. Its protein is CASSPGLAGGYEQYF.

In this sample, this clonotype turned up many times. This chain links TRBV20-1 with TRBJ2-7; 14 nucleotides match TRBD2. The length of the CDR3 is 14 residues. V lost 7 bases and J lost 7; bases outside the gene matches: 9. Germline CDR1 and CDR2: DFQATT and SNEGSKA (reference sequence). CDR3 amino acids: CSGGRTSGRFEQYF. CDR3 DNA sequence: TGCAGTGGAGGACGGACTAGCGGGAGGTTTGAGCAGTACTTC.

The J gene is TRBJ2-5, the V gene TRBV12-3 or TRBV12-4; 12 bases are a match to TRBD2. CDR3 length equals 16 residues. Trimming at V came to 3 bases and at J to 2 bases, leaving 4 bases not matched to a gene. The CDR3 protein is CASSFGLAGTQETQYF. CDR3 nucleotides: TGTGCCAGCAGTTTTGGACTAGCGGGGACGCAAGAGACCCAGTACTTC.

In this sample, this clonotype turned up many times. This sequence joins TRBV7-3 and TRBJ2-1, with TRBD1 matching over 7 bases. The CDR3 extends over 13 amino acids. Germline CDR1 and CDR2: SGHTA and FQGTGA. V was pared by 5 bases and J by 7 bases, with 5 bases of the junction left unmatched. The CDR3 here is CASSDTGANEQFF. CDR3 DNA sequence: TGTGCCAGCAGCGACACAGGGGCGAATGAGCAGTTCTTC.

This clonotype was counted a few times. This CDR3 is CASSLPVPGVGYTF. CDR3 nucleotide sequence: TGTGCCAGCAGTTTACCTGTGCCAGGGGTCGGCTACACCTTC. This chain connects TRBV27 to TRBJ1-2; TRBD1 might be the D (6 bases). Between the trimmed V and J ends, which lost 2 bases and 8 bases, there was a span of 15 bases. Germline CDR1 MNHEY, CDR2 SMNVEV (reference sequence). This CDR3 has 14 amino acids.

This clonotype has a count of ten or more. V gene TRBV12-3 or TRBV12-4 combines with J gene TRBJ2-6; the match to TRBD1 covers 8 bases. Trimming removed 2 bases from V and 3 bases from J; junction bases left unmatched: 6. The CDR3 contains 17 residues. The CDR3 sequence is CASSLRQGAYGANVLTF. CDR3 bases: TGTGCCAGCAGTTTAAGGCAGGGGGCGTATGGGGCCAACGTCCTGACTTTC.

The chain employs TRBV20-1 and TRBJ1-1; perhaps TRBD1 as D (6 bases). Germline V gene lookup returns CDR1 DFQATT and CDR2 SNEGSKA (reference sequence). Trimming stripped 0 bases from V and 3 bases from J, with 20 bases between. The CDR3 length is 17 residues. Here the CDR3 reads CSARDLFGWGPDTEAFF. The CDR3 coding sequence is TGCAGTGCTAGAGATCTCTTCGGTTGGGGGCCGGACACTGAAGCTTTCTTT.

This clonotype has just a few counts. V gene TRBV7-9 combines with J gene TRBJ2-3; 8 positions match TRBD2. Germline trimming cut 0 bases from V and 0 bases from J; bases unmatched to any gene: 5. CDR1 and CDR2 (germline): SEHNR, FQNEAQ (reference sequence). This CDR3 region has 17 residues. CDR3 region: CASSLASGLGSTDTQYF. The CDR3 bases are TGTGCCAGCAGCTTAGCGTCGGGACTAGGGAGCACAGATACGCAGTATTTT.

V is TRBV5-1 and J is TRBJ2-7, with D perhaps matching TRBD1 or TRBD2 (5 bases each). CDR1 SGHRS and CDR2 YFSETQ come from the germline V gene. The CDR3 covers 14 residues. Trimming pared 2 bases from V and 2 bases from J, leaving 11 bases between. CDR3 protein: CASSLNGDPYEQYF. DNA for the CDR3: TGCGCCAGCAGCTTAAATGGGGACCCCTACGAGCAGTACTTC.

This clonotype was counted a few times. The rearrangement joins TRBV5-1 to TRBJ2-1; D unclear. Germline values: CDR1 SGHRS, CDR2 YFSETQ. The V gene lost 4 bases and the J gene lost 7 bases, with 12 bases spanning the gap. CDR3 length: 13 amino acids. CDR3 in amino acids: CASSHLQGNEQFF. The CDR3 DNA reads as TGCGCCAGCAGCCACCTTCAAGGGAATGAGCAGTTCTTC.

This clonotype has a handful of counts. V gene TRBV20-1 combines with J gene TRBJ2-3; TRBD2 matches 11 bases. Germline V CDR1 and CDR2: DFQATT, SNEGSKA (reference sequence). This CDR3 region has 15 residues. J gave up 2 bases and V 3 bases, and 4 bases lay outside the gene matches. The CDR3 sequence: CSASLAGGLTDTQYF. The CDR3 coding sequence is TGCAGTGCTAGCCTAGCGGGGGGACTCACAGATACGCAGTATTTT.